This T cell receptor beta chain was profiled in a study of technical replicates of blood from several donors. Assay: immunoSEQ multiplex PCR; the TCRdb copy retains only in-frame clones and omits some. The data contain around 17,000 clones, around 86% of them seen just once; the ten biggest clones take up 10% to 15%. The CDR3 spans 14 residues. Germline V CDR1 and CDR2: SNHLY, FYNNEI. V was trimmed by 4 bases and J by 6 bases, leaving 12 bases between them. This clone was picked up a small number of times. The V gene is TRBV2, the J gene TRBJ2-2; D perhaps matches TRBD1 (6 bases). Sequencing used PBMCs. This clonotype originated in a human donor in good health. CDR3 loop: CASSVQGIPGELFF. The DNA of the CDR3 is TGTGCCAGCAGTGTCCAGGGGATCCCCGGGGAGCTGTTTTTT.